A single sample is the source of the 27 T cell receptor beta chains below, sequenced in a study of vaccination and CD4 T cells after COVID-19 (dated by TCRdb to the early 2020s). For these receptors, no antigen is known. Preparation of the library involved PCR. Sequencing relied on an Illumina iSeq 100. TCR sequencing of DNA from cultured CD4+ T cells used the Oncomine TCR Beta short-read assay at the Johns Hopkins FTIC core. TCRdb ran its own pipeline on the public reads, namely fastp trimming at Q25 and MiXCR clone calling, and kept in-frame beta chains. CDR3 protein duplicates are merged, each entry listing the most common genes and DNA. This sample gives around 4,500 distinct CDR3 sequences in total; 78% of them show up just once. The ten largest make up approximately 20% of the sample. Read against the paper, the sample's treatment or condition label means: roughly 11-day PBMC culture with coronavirus spike peptide pools or control peptides (ViraFEST assay).

Sequencing input: CD4+ T cells from blood, cultured in vitro. Every receptor here comes from a human donor who had recovered from COVID-19.

V usage is TRBV24-1 and J usage is TRBJ2-1, with D possibly matching TRBD1 (6 bases). This CDR3 has 13 residues. Deletions cut 2 bases from V and 10 bases from J, with 11 bases between. CDR1 KGHDR and CDR2 SFDVKD come from the germline V gene. This CDR3 reads CATSDYPGTEQFF. DNA for the CDR3: TGTGCCACCAGTGATTACCCAGGGACAGAGCAGTTCTTC.

The gene calls are TRBV10-2 and TRBJ1-3; no reliable D call. CDR3 length: 16 amino acids. CDR1 and CDR2 (germline): WSHSY, SAAADI. Trimming stripped 0 bases from V and 6 bases from J, with 15 bases between. CDR3 DNA sequence: TGCGCCAGCAGTGAGTCGGGCACGCACGTTCCAAACACCATATATTTT. This encodes CASSESGTHVPNTIYF.

V usage is TRBV18 and J usage is TRBJ2-3; perhaps TRBD2 as D (6 bases). CDR3 size: 15 residues. Germline lookup yields CDR1 KGHSH and CDR2 LQKENI. Trimming cost V 4 bases and J 6 bases, with 17 bases left between them. The CDR3 loop reads CASSLNGGGLDTQYF. The CDR3 DNA follows: TGTGCCAGCTCACTGAACGGGGGTGGGTTGGATACGCAGTATTTT. The full variable domain, completed using reference TRBV18 and TRBJ2-3, is NAGVMQNPRHLVRRRGQEARLRCSPMKGHSHVYWYRQLPEEGLKFMVYLQKENIIDESGMPKERFSAEFPKEGPSILRIQQVVRGDSAAYFCASSLNGGGLDTQYFGPGTRLTVL.

The chain is built from TRBV7-2 and TRBJ1-5; 9 nucleotides agree with TRBD1. Germline V gives CDR1 SGHTA, CDR2 FQGNSA. V was clipped by 5 bases and J by 2 bases; unmatched bases: 1. The CDR3 has 14 amino acids. The CDR3 DNA reads TGTGCCAGCAGCAGGACAGGGGGCAATCAGCCCCAGCATTTT. It yields the protein CASSRTGGNQPQHF.

The chain combines TRBV12-3 or TRBV12-4 with TRBJ1-2; possible D gene TRBD1, 5 bases. V lost 6 bases, J lost 4 bases, and 9 bases lay in between. This CDR3 region has 12 residues. CDR3 protein: CASRGLVYGYTF. Written as DNA, the CDR3 is TGTGCCAGCAGGGGGCTGGTCTATGGCTACACCTTC.

By frequency in the sample, this clonotype is large. This chain links TRBV10-1 with TRBJ2-7; D is perhaps TRBD2 (6 bases). The germline CDR1 and CDR2 sequences are WNHNN and SYGVQD (reference sequence). The CDR3 has 14 residues. V was clipped by 0 bases and J by 5 bases, with 11 bases between them. DNA for the CDR3: TGCGCCAGCAGTGAGTCGAACGGGGGAGACGAGCAGTACTTC. Translated, it gives CASSESNGGDEQYF.

The chain employs TRBV7-2 and TRBJ1-6; D unresolved. V was trimmed by 2 bases and J by 7 bases, leaving 12 bases between them. CDR1 is SGHTA and CDR2 is FQGNSA in the germline V gene. This CDR3 has 15 amino acids. In nucleotides, the CDR3 is TGTGCCAGCAGCTTAATCGCAGGCCCCAATTCACCCCTCCACTTT. This translates into CASSLIAGPNSPLHF.

The chain joins TRBV27 to TRBJ1-5; 9 positions match TRBD1. With V trimmed by 6 bases and J by 4 bases, 13 bases remained unmatched. CDR1 is MNHEY and CDR2 is SMNVEV in the germline V gene (reference sequence). The CDR3 length is 17 residues. CDR3 in amino acids: CASRYARDRVLNQPQHF. CDR3 nucleotide sequence: TGTGCCAGCAGATATGCTCGGGACAGGGTGCTAAATCAGCCCCAGCATTTT.

A single count supports this clonotype. The V and J genes are TRBV27 and TRBJ1-5, with D possibly being TRBD1 (5 bases). The V gene lost 8 bases and the J gene lost 7 bases, with 18 bases spanning the gap. The CDR3 extends over 14 amino acids. CDR1 is MNHEY and CDR2 is SMNVEV in the germline V gene (reference sequence). CDR3 nucleotides: TGTGCCAGCCACCCCCGGGGGTCGGGACAGCCCCAGCATTTT. Translating it yields CASHPRGSGQPQHF.

V is TRBV12-3 or TRBV12-4 and J is TRBJ1-2; D remains unclear. The CDR3 length is 12 residues. V lost 5 bases and J 5 bases, leaving 9 bases between the germline ends. The CDR3 nucleotides are TGTGCCAGCAGTCAGACGGGATATGGCTACACCTTC. It codes for CASSQTGYGYTF.

This chain joins TRBV27 and TRBJ2-2, with 7 bases matching TRBD2. V shed 2 bases, J shed 5 bases, and the junction held 2 bases outside the gene matches. CDR1 and CDR2 (germline): MNHEY, SMNVEV (reference sequence). CDR3 length: 14 amino acids. CDR3 coding DNA: TGTGCCAGCAGTTTAATGGGGGGGACCGGGGAGCTGTTTTTT. Protein product: CASSLMGGTGELFF.

This clonotype was seen just once. The genes are TRBV15 and TRBJ1-5, with unresolved D. The germline V gene encodes CDR1 LNHNV and CDR2 YYDKDF (reference sequence). The CDR3 has 16 residues. V lost 5 bases and J lost 0, with 14 bases in between. This CDR3 is CATSALLHYSNQPQHF. CDR3 nucleotide sequence: TGTGCCACCAGCGCCCTCCTCCATTATAGCAATCAGCCCCAGCATTTT.

This chain connects TRBV28 to TRBJ2-3; the D gene is possibly TRBD2 (5 bases). The CDR3 extends over 12 amino acids. With 4 bases removed from V and 8 bases from J, the gap between germline ends came to 10 bases. Germline CDR1 MDHEN, CDR2 SYDVKM. The CDR3 protein is CASSYSVGTQYF. The CDR3 region has the DNA TGTGCCAGCAGTTATAGCGTGGGTACGCAGTATTTT.

V gene TRBV5-1 combines with J gene TRBJ1-1, with TRBD1 matching over 7 bases. Germline trimming cut 2 bases from V and 4 bases from J; bases unmatched to any gene: 8. From germline, CDR1 is SGHRS and CDR2 YFSETQ. The CDR3 has 15 residues. CDR3 sequence reads: CASSLQGIVGTEAFF. CDR3 DNA: TGCGCCAGCAGCTTACAGGGGATTGTGGGCACTGAAGCTTTCTTT.

The chain joins TRBV2 to TRBJ1-2; D call uncertain. CDR3 length equals 12 residues. Germline CDR1 reads SNHLY; CDR2 reads FYNNEI. V was cut by 3 bases and J by 4 bases, with 6 bases left in between. CDR3 in DNA: TGTGCCAGCAGTGATGGAGGCTATGGCTACACCTTC. Its translation: CASSDGGYGYTF.

The CDR3 loop is CASSDPTGASTDTQYF. CDR3 bases: TGTGCCAGCAGTGATCCGACAGGGGCTAGCACAGATACGCAGTATTTT. This chain links TRBV25-1 with TRBJ2-3; 8 bases are shared with TRBD1. The germline CDR1 and CDR2 sequences are MGHDK and SYGVNS. This CDR3 contains 16 residues. With 3 bases clipped from V and 0 bases from J, the junction kept 5 bases outside the gene matches.

The chain has TRBV7-9 and TRBJ1-1; no clear D. The CDR3 has 12 residues. Germline V CDR1 and CDR2: SEHNR, FQNEAQ (reference sequence). Trimming pared 1 base from V and 5 bases from J, leaving 5 bases between. Written as DNA, the CDR3 is TGTGCCAGCAGCTTAGTTTGGACTGAAGCTTTCTTT. Its protein product is CASSLVWTEAFF.

This clonotype was found once. The chain links TRBV19 to TRBJ1-1; no clear D gene. The V end lost 7 bases, the J end lost 5 bases, and 14 bases lay between the germline ends. The germline V gene has CDR1 LNHDA and CDR2 SQIVND (reference sequence). This CDR3 comprises 13 residues. In DNA form, the CDR3 reads TGTGCCAGTATAGAGGGAGGGAAAACTGAAGCTTTCTTT. Translated: CASIEGGKTEAFF.

The J gene is TRBJ1-2, the V gene TRBV7-9; D unclear. The germline V and J ends were trimmed by 7 bases and 3 bases, with 15 bases remaining between them. This CDR3 has 14 amino acids. CDR1 and CDR2 from the germline V gene are SEHNR and FQNEAQ (reference sequence). In nucleotides, the CDR3 is TGTGCCAGCACCTCCCCCCCCGGGGACTATGGCTACACCTTC. Its translation: CASTSPPGDYGYTF.

V and J are TRBV5-4 and TRBJ1-2; maybe TRBD1 (5 bases). Germline V gives CDR1 SGHNT, CDR2 YYREEE (reference sequence). Trimming removed 4 bases from V and 4 bases from J, with 14 bases in between. The CDR3 sequence is 14 residues long. The CDR3 DNA reads as TGTGCCAGCAGCCTTGAATCGGGGGGCTATGGCTACACCTTC. It specifies CASSLESGGYGYTF.

The chain carries TRBV28 and TRBJ1-4; 9 bases fit TRBD1. CDR3 length: 13 amino acids. Germline V gene sequence: CDR1 MDHEN, CDR2 SYDVKM. The ends lost 6 bases at V and 8 bases at J; junction bases unmatched: 4. The CDR3 here is CASRTGGREKLFF. The DNA of the CDR3 is TGTGCCAGCAGGACAGGGGGAAGGGAAAAACTGTTTTTT.

The chain has TRBV7-2 and TRBJ2-7; D is unresolved. CDR3 length: 14 residues. Germline V gene lookup returns CDR1 SGHTA and CDR2 FQGNSA. V was cut by 1 base and J by 2 bases, with 9 bases left in between. The CDR3: CASSLGSQTYEQYF. CDR3 bases: TGTGCCAGCAGCTTAGGGTCACAGACCTACGAGCAGTACTTC. The full variable domain, completed using reference TRBV7-2 and TRBJ2-7, is GAGVSQSPSNKVTEKGKDVELRCDPISGHTALYWYRQSLGQGLEFLIYFQGNSAPDKSGLPSDRFSAERTGGSVSTLTIQRTQQEDSAVYLCASSLGSQTYEQYFGPGTRLTVT.

In this sample, this clonotype is large. The CDR3 loop reads CASSWLARGFTEAFF. CDR3 sequence (DNA): TGTGCCAGCAGCTGGTTAGCCAGGGGATTCACTGAAGCTTTCTTT. The V gene is TRBV7-2, the J gene TRBJ1-1; perhaps TRBD1 as D (6 bases). Trimming took off 4 bases at V and 4 bases at J, with 16 bases between the two ends. Germline CDR1 reads SGHTA; CDR2 reads FQGNSA. There are 15 residues in the CDR3.

This clonotype was seen a handful of times. V and J are TRBV5-1 and TRBJ2-3, with D perhaps TRBD1 or TRBD2 (5 bases each). The V gene lost 3 bases and the J gene lost 0 bases, with 14 bases spanning the gap. This CDR3 has 16 amino acids. The germline V gene encodes CDR1 SGHRS and CDR2 YFSETQ. This CDR3 reads CASSWGPPGSTDTQYF. DNA of the CDR3: TGCGCCAGCAGCTGGGGCCCCCCGGGGAGCACAGATACGCAGTATTTT.

The chain carries TRBV28 and TRBJ1-2; D is perhaps TRBD1 (5 bases). The germline V gene has CDR1 MDHEN and CDR2 SYDVKM. The CDR3 length is 14 residues. V lost 2 bases and J 4 bases, leaving 11 bases between the germline ends. The DNA of the CDR3 is TGTGCCAGCAGTTTAGTGGGTAGGGGCTATGGCTACACCTTC. This gives the protein CASSLVGRGYGYTF.

The gene calls are TRBV5-1 and TRBJ2-3; TRBD2 matches at 9 bases. The CDR3 has 15 amino acids. V lost 1 base to trimming and J lost 2 bases; unmatched junction nucleotides: 2. CDR1 SGHRS and CDR2 YFSETQ come from the germline V gene. CDR3 sequence (DNA): TGCGCCAGCAGCTTGATAGCGGGGGCCACAGATACGCAGTATTTT. Translated: CASSLIAGATDTQYF.

The gene calls are TRBV2 and TRBJ2-3; D unclear. The CDR3 is made up of 13 amino acids. Germline values: CDR1 SNHLY, CDR2 FYNNEI. Trimming took 9 bases from V and 6 from J, leaving 16 bases between them. Written as DNA, the CDR3 is TGTGCCAGATCTCTCCCGATGGGCGATACGCAGTATTTT. This translates into CARSLPMGDTQYF. The full variable domain, completed using reference TRBV2 and TRBJ2-3, is EPEVTQTPSHQVTQMGQEVILRCVPISNHLYFYWYRQILGQKVEFLVSFYNNEISEKSEIFDDQFSVERPDGSNFTLKIRSTKLEDSAMYFCARSLPMGDTQYFGPGTRLTVL.